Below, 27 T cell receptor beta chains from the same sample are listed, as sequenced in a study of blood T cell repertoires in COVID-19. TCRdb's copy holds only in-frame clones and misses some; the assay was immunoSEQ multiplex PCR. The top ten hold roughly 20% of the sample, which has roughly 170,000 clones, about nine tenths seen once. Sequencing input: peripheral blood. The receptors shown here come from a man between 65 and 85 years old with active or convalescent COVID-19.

The CDR3 sequence is CASSLVRGTQYF. CDR3 nucleotides: TGTGCCAGCAGCTTAGTTAGGGGAACGCAGTATTTT. V usage is TRBV7-6 and J usage is TRBJ2-3; D is possibly TRBD1 (5 bases). The germline gives CDR1 SGHVS, CDR2 FNYEAQ. This CDR3 spans 12 amino acids. Trimming stripped 1 base from V and 9 bases from J, with 8 bases between.

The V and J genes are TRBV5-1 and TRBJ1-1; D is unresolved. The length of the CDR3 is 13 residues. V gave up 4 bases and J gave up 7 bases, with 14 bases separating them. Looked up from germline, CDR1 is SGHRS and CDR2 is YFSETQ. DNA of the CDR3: TGCGCCAGCAGCACCTCCGGTCGGGGTGAAGCTTTCTTT. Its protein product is CASSTSGRGEAFF.

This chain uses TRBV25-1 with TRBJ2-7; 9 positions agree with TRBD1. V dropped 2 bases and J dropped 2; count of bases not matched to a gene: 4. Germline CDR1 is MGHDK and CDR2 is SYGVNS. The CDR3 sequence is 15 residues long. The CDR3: CASSEGTGIPYEQYF. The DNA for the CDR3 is TGTGCCAGCAGTGAAGGGACAGGGATACCCTACGAGCAGTACTTC.

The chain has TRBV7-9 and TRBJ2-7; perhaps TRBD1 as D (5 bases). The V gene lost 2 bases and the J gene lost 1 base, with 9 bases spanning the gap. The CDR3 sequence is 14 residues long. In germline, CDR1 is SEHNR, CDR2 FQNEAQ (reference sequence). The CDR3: CASSLTGSSYEQYF. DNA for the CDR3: TGTGCCAGCAGCTTAACAGGTTCGTCCTACGAGCAGTACTTC.

CDR3 residues: CASSNSGQPKGYTF. DNA of the CDR3: TGTGCCAGCAGTAATTCGGGACAGCCAAAAGGCTACACCTTC. This chain joins TRBV27 and TRBJ1-2; TRBD1 agrees at 7 bases. In germline, CDR1 is MNHEY, CDR2 SMNVEV (reference sequence). The CDR3 consists of 14 residues. V gave up 5 bases and J gave up 8 bases; unmatched junction bases: 11.

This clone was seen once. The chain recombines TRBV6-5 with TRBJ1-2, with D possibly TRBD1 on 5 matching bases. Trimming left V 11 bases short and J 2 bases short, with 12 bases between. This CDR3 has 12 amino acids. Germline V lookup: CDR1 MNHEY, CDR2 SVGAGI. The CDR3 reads CAARRQNYGYTF. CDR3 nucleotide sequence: TGTGCCGCCCGCCGACAGAACTATGGCTACACCTTC.

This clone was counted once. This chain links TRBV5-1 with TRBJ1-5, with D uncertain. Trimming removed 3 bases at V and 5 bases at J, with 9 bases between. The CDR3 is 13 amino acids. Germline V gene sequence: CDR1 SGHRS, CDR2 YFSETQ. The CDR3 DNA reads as TGCGCCAGCAGCTCAGGTGATGATCAGCCCCAGCATTTT. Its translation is CASSSGDDQPQHF.

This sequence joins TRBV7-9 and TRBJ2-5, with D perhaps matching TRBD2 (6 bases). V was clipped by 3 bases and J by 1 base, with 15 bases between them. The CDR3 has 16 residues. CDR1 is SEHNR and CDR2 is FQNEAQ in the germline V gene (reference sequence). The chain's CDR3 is CASSLAEGTIQETQYF. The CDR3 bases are TGTGCCAGCAGCTTGGCGGAGGGAACCATCCAAGAGACCCAGTACTTC.

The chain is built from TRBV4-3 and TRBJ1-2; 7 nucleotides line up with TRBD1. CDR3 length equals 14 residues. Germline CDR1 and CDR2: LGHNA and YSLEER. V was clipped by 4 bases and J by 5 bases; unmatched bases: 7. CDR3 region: CASSRLQGIYGYTF. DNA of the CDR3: TGCGCCAGCAGCCGGTTACAGGGGATTTATGGCTACACCTTC.

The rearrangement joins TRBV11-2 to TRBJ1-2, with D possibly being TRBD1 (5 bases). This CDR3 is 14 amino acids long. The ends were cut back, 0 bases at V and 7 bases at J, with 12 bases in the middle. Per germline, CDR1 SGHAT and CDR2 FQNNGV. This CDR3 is CASSLDRLGGGYTF. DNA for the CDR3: TGTGCCAGCAGCTTAGACAGGTTGGGGGGTGGCTACACCTTC.

DNA for the CDR3: TGTGCCAGCAGCGCGGGACAGGGTAGCCCAGATACGCAGTATTTT. It specifies CASSAGQGSPDTQYF. The chain uses TRBV9 and TRBJ2-3; 9 nucleotides agree with TRBD1. The CDR3 has 15 residues. V was clipped by 3 bases and J by 4 bases; unmatched bases: 6. Germline loops: CDR1 SGDLS, CDR2 YYNGEE.

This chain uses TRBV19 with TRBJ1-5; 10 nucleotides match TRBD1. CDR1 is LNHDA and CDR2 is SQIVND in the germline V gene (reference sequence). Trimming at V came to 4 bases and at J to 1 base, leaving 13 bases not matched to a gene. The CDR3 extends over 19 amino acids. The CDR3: CASSRAGTGAFRSNQPQHF. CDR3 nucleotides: TGTGCCAGTAGTAGAGCCGGGACAGGGGCCTTTAGGAGCAATCAGCCCCAGCATTTT.

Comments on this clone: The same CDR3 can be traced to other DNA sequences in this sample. DNA of the CDR3: TGTGCCAGCAGCTTAACTAGCGGGAGCTCCTACGAGCAGTACTTC. Its translation: CASSLTSGSSYEQYF. The chain combines TRBV5-4 with TRBJ2-7; 11 nucleotides line up with TRBD2. The CDR3 consists of 15 residues. CDR1 and CDR2 (germline): SGHNT, YYREEE (reference sequence). V shed 2 bases, J shed 0 bases, and the junction held 1 base outside the gene matches.

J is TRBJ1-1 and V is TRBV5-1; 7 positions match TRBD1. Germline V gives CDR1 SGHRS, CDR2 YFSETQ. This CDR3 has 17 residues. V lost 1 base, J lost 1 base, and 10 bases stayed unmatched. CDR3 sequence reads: CASSLSATGYRNTEAFF. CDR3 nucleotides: TGCGCCAGCAGCTTGTCCGCGACAGGGTATCGGAACACTGAAGCTTTCTTT.

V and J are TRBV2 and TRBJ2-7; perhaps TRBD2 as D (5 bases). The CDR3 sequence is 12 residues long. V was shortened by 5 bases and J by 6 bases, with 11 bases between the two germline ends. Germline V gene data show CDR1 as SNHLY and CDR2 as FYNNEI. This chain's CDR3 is CASSTYGGEQYF. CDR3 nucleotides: TGTGCCAGCAGTACGTACGGAGGCGAGCAGTACTTC.

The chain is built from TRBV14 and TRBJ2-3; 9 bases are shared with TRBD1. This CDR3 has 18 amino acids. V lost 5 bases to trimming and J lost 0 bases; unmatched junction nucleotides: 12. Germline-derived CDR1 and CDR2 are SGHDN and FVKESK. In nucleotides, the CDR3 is TGTGCCAGCAGCAAAACGGGACAGGGTTCCCTCAGCACAGATACGCAGTATTTT. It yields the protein CASSKTGQGSLSTDTQYF.

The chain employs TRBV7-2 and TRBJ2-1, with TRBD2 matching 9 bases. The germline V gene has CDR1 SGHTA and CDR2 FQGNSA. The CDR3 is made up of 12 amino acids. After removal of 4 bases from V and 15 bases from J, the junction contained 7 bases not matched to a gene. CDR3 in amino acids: CASSYQREVSFF. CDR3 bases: TGTGCCAGCAGCTATCAGCGGGAGGTGTCGTTCTTC.

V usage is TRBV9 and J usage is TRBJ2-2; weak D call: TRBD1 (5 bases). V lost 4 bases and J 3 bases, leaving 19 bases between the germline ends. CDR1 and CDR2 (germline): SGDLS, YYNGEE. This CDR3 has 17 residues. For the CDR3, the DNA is TGTGCCAGCAGCCAGCGTAGCAGAACAGGCGACACCGGGGAGCTGTTTTTT. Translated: CASSQRSRTGDTGELFF.

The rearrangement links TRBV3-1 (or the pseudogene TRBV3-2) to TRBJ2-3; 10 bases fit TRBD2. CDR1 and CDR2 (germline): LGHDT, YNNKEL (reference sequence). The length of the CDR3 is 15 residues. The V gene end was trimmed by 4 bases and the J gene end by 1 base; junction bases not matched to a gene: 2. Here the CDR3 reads CASSLGTSGTDTQYF. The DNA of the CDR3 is TGTGCCAGCAGCCTCGGGACTAGCGGCACAGATACGCAGTATTTT.

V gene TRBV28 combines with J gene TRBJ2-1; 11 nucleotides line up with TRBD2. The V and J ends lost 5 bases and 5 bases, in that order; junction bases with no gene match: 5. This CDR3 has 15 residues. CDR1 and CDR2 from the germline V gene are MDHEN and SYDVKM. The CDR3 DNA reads TGTGCCAGCAGTGGATCGGGACTAGCGGACAATGAGCAGTTCTTC. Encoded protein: CASSGSGLADNEQFF.

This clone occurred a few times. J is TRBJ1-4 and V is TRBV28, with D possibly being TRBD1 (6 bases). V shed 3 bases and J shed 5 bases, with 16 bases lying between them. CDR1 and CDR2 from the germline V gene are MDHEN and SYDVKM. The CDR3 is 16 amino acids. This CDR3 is CASSFLRAQGNEKLFF. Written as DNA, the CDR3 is TGTGCCAGCAGTTTCCTGAGGGCCCAGGGGAATGAAAAACTGTTTTTT.

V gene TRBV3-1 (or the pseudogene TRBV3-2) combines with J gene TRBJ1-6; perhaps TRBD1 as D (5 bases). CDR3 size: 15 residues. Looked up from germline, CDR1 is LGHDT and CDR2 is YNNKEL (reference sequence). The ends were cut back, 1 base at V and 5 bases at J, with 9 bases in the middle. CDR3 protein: CASSQGDSHNSPLHF. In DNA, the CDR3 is TGTGCCAGCAGCCAAGGAGACAGCCATAATTCACCCCTCCACTTT.

The CDR3 here is CASSLWNEPLMNQPQHF. The DNA for the CDR3 is TGTGCCAGCAGTTTATGGAACGAACCACTGATGAATCAGCCCCAGCATTTT. This chain uses TRBV28 with TRBJ1-5, with D unresolved. The germline CDR1 and CDR2 sequences are MDHEN and SYDVKM. The V end lost 0 bases, the J end lost 4 bases, and 16 bases lay between the germline ends. The CDR3 runs to 17 residues.

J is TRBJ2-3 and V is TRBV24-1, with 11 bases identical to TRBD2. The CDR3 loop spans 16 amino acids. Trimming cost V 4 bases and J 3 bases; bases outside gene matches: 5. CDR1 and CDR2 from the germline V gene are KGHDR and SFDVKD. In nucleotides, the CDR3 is TGTGCCACCAGTGACCCCGGGACTAGCGGAACAGATACGCAGTATTTT. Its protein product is CATSDPGTSGTDTQYF.

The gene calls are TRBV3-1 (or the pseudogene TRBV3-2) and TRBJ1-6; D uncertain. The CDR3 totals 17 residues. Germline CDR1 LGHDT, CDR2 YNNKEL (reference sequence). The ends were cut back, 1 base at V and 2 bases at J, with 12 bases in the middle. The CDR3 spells CASSQGAYQAYNSPLHF. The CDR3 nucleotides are TGTGCCAGCAGCCAAGGGGCTTACCAGGCCTATAATTCACCCCTCCACTTT.

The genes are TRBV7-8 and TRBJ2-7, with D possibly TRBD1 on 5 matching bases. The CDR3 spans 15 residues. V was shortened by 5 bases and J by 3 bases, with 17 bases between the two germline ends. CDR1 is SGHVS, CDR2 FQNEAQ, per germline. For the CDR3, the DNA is TGTGCCAGCAGCCCAGGGCGCGGCTGGGGCTACGAGCAGTACTTC. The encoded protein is CASSPGRGWGYEQYF.

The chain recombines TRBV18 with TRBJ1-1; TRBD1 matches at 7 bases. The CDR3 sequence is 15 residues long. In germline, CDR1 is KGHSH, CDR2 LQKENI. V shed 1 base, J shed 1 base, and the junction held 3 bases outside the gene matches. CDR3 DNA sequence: TGTGCCAGCTCACCACGGACAGGACAGAACACTGAAGCTTTCTTT. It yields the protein CASSPRTGQNTEAFF.